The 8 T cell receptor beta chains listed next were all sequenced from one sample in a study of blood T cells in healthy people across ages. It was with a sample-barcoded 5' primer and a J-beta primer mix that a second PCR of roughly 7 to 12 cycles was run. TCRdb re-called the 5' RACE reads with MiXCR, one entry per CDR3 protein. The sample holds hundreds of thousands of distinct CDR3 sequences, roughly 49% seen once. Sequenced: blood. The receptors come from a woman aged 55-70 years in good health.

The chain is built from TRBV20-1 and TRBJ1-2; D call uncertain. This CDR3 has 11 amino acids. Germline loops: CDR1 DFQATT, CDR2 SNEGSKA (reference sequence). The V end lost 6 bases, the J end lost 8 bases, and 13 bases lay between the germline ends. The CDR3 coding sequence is TGCAGTGCCCCCCTTCTGGGGGGCTACACCTTC. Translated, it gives CSAPLLGGYTF.

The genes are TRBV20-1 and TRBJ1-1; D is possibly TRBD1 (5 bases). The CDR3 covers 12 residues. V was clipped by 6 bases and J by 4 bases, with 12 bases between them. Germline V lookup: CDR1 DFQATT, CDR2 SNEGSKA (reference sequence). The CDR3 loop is CSALRGVTEAFF. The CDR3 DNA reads TGCAGTGCCCTTCGGGGGGTCACTGAAGCTTTCTTT.

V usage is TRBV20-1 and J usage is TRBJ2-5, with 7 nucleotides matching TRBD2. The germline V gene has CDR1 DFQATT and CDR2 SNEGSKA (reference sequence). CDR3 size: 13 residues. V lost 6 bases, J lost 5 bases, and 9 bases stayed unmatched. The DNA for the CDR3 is TGCAGTGCGAGAACGGGACTACGGGAGACCCAGTACTTC. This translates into CSARTGLRETQYF.

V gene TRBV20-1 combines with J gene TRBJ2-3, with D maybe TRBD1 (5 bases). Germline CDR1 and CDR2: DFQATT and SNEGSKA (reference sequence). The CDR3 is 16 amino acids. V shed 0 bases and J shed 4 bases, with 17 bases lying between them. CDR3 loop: CSARDVLGPGPDTQYF. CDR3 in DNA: TGCAGTGCTAGAGATGTTCTTGGCCCAGGGCCAGATACGCAGTATTTT.

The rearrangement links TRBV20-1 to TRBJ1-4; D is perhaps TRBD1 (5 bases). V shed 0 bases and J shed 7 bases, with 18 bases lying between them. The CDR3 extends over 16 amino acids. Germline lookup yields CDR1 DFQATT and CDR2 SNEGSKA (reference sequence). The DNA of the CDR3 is TGCAGTGCTAGAGACCTGCGGGCAGGGAGGGCTGAAAAACTGTTTTTT. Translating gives CSARDLRAGRAEKLFF.

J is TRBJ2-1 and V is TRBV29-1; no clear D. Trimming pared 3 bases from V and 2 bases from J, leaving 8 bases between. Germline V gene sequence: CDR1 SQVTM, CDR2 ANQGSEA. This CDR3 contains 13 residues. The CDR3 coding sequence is TGCAGCGTTGACGAGGTCCCCTACAATGAGCAGTTCTTC. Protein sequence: CSVDEVPYNEQFF.

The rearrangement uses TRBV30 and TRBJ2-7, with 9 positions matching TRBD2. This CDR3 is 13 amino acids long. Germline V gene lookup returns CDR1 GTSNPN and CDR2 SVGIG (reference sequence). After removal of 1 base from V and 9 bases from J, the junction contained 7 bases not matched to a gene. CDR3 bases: TGTGCCTGGAGTGCGGGTAGCGGGAGTCGGCAGTACTTC. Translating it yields CAWSAGSGSRQYF.

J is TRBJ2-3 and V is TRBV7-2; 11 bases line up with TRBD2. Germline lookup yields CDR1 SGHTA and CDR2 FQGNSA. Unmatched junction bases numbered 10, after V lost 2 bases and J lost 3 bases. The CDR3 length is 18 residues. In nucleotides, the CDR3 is TGTGCCAGCAGCTTATATGGGCCCCTAGCGGGAGGTACAGATACGCAGTATTTT. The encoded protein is CASSLYGPLAGGTDTQYF.